This note documents a single T cell receptor beta chain sequence. Its specificity is unknown. Libraries were made from TCR beta cDNA, and they carried unique molecular identifiers. TCRdb re-called the PCR reads with MiXCR, one entry per CDR3 protein. The sample lists hundreds of thousands of distinct CDR3 sequences, 25% to 30% occurring once. The record originates from a study of post-analysis software for immune sequencing data. Study-level findings and limits: Five or six TRBV segments, TRBV5-6, TRBV5-1 and TRBV20-1 among them, were found more frequent in patients than controls. The authors found that F measure strongly co-clustered same-batch samples.

Between the trimmed V and J ends, which lost 0 bases and 5 bases, there was a span of 13 bases. From germline, CDR1 is MGHRA and CDR2 YSYEKL. This CDR3 is built from 15 residues. This chain uses TRBV4-1 with TRBJ1-2; D ambiguous. The TCR was taken from a girl aged 10 to 17 with multiple sclerosis. The source material was blood. CDR3 sequence: CASSQDDRSIYGYTF. The CDR3 nucleotides read TGCGCCAGCAGCCAAGATGACCGGTCGATATATGGCTACACCTTC.